The clone carrying this T cell receptor (beta chain) was recorded only once. The table came from immunoSEQ multiplex PCR; TCRdb's copy has only in-frame clones and leaves some out. The sample has 70,000 or so clones, more than 85% seen once. The CDR3 spans 15 residues. V lost 0 bases and J 1 base, leaving 9 bases between the germline ends. CDR1 and CDR2 from the germline V gene are MNHEY and SVGAGI. Sample time point: newly diagnosed, previously untreated cHL patient sample. The record originates from a study of PD-1 blockade in classical Hodgkin lymphoma. Sequenced material: peripheral blood mononuclear cells (PBMCs). The source of this sequence is a human donor with classical Hodgkin lymphoma. The rearrangement links TRBV6-5 to TRBJ2-5; D possibly corresponds to TRBD2 (6 bases). In DNA form, the CDR3 reads TGTGCCAGCAGTTACTCGACGGGAGCCCAAGAGACCCAGTACTTC. Residues: CASSYSTGAQETQYF.